This T cell receptor beta chain was recorded in a study of post-analysis software for immune sequencing data. On the study more broadly: Disease trajectories encompassed relapsing-remitting, secondary progressive and progressive-relapsing multiple sclerosis.

Findings of the study overall: Versus controls, multiple sclerosis patients showed significantly lower diversity (normalized Chao1). Clustering by F measure revealed strong co-clustering among samples prepared together in one batch. TRBV segments more frequent in patients than in controls numbered roughly 5 and included TRBV5-6, TRBV5-1 and TRBV20-1.

Unique-molecular-identifier-tagged TCR beta cDNA libraries were used. The source material, roughly 0.9 to 11 million T cells, gave rise to about 460,000 cDNA molecules. A single record per CDR3 protein comes from TCRdb applying MiXCR to the PCR reads. The table records roughly 620,000 distinct CDR3 sequences, about 40% of them present only once. In regard to this clonotype: Its antigen is undetermined.

CDR3 size: 13 residues. The V end lost 5 bases, the J end lost 5 bases, and 11 bases lay between the germline ends. The receptor comes from a girl aged 10 to 17 with multiple sclerosis. V gene TRBV12-3 or TRBV12-4 combines with J gene TRBJ2-3; D not certain. What was sequenced was blood. The chain's CDR3 is CASSPGVRDTQYF. CDR3 nucleotides: TGTGCCAGCAGTCCCGGAGTAAGAGATACGCAGTATTTT.